This TCR beta chain was recorded in a study of spatial heterogeneity in lung cancer. TCRdb passed the 5' RACE reads through MiXCR, listing each CDR3 protein once. The sample includes roughly 70,000 distinct CDR3 sequences, 8% to 9% of them seen just once. The germline V gene encodes CDR1 SEHNR and CDR2 FQNEAQ (reference sequence). CDR3 length: 13 residues. V lost 5 bases, J lost 4 bases, and 11 bases lay in between. Time point here: blood at routine non-recurrence follow-up after resection. The chain employs TRBV7-9 and TRBJ1-2; D is perhaps TRBD1 (5 bases). The sequencing here drew on PBMCs, taken at follow-up. The sequence was obtained from a female donor with early-stage non-small cell lung cancer. The CDR3 spells CASSRGGGYGYTF. The DNA of the CDR3 is TGTGCCAGCAGCCGCGGGGGTGGCTATGGCTACACCTTC.